The sequence of this TCR beta chain was determined in a study of blood T cell repertoires in COVID-19. In the study overall: Whether acute or convalescent, the COVID-19 samples came from the United States, Italy and Spain. PBMCs, B-cell-depleted T cells, or T cells were the source of the cDNA or gDNA that made up the material.

The CDR3 totals 15 residues. V lost 6 bases, J lost 0 bases, and 2 bases stayed unmatched. CDR1 and CDR2 from the germline V gene are SNHLY and FYNNEI. Original methodology: Nucleated cell counts were estimated from reference gene primer amplification. Libraries were prepared by immunoSEQ multiplex PCR; TCRdb keeps only in-frame clonotypes and omits some of them. Clonal size and the V and J genes are those of that table, whereas D and trimming came from the DNA. The sample yields around 310,000 clones, 89% seen once. The receptor was derived from a woman aged 60 to 75 with acute or convalescent COVID-19. Sequences were obtained from peripheral blood. This chain joins TRBV2 and TRBJ1-4, with TRBD1 identical over 9 bases. The CDR3 protein is CASRDRGATNEKLFF. The CDR3 nucleotides are TGTGCCAGCAGGGACAGGGGAGCAACTAATGAAAAACTGTTTTTT.